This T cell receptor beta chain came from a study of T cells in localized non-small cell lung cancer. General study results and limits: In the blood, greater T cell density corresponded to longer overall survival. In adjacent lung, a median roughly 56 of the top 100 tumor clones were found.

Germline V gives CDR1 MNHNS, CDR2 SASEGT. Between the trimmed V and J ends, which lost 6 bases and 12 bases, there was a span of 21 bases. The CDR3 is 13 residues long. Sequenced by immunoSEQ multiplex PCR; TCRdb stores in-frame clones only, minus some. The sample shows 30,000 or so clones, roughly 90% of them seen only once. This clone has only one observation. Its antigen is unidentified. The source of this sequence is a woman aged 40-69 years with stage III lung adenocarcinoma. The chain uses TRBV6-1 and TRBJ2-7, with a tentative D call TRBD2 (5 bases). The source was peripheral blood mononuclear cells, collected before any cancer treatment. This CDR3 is CASSELRTPDLYF. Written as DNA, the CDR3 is TGTGCCAGCAGCGAACTGCGGACTCCAGACCTGTACTTC.